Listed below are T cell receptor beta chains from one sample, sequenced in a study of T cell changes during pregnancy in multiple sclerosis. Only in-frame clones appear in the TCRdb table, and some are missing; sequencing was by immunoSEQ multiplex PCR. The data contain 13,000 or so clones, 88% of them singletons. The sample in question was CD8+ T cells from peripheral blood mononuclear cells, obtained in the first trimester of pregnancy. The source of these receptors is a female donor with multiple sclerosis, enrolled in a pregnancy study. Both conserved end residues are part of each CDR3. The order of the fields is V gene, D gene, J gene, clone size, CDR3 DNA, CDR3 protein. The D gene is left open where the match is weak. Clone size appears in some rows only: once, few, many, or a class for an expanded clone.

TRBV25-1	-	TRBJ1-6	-	TGTGCCAGCAGTCTCGGCGGGAGGGGTTCACCCCTCCACTTT	CASSLGGRGSPLHF
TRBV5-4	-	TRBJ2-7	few	TGTGCCAGCAGCTTGGATGGGGCACCTACCTACGAGCAGTACTTC	CASSLDGAPTYEQYF
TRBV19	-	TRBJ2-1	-	TGTGCCAGTAGTATCTTCCCCGACCCCAGGAATGAGCAGTTCTTC	CASSIFPDPRNEQFF
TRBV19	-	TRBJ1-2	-	TGTGCCAGTAGGCCACAGGGAAGCTATGGCTACACCTTC	CASRPQGSYGYTF
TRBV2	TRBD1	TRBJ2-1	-	TGTGCCAGCAGTGATACAGGGGGCGCATACAATGAGCAGTTCTTC	CASSDTGGAYNEQFF
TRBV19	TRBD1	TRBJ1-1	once	TGTGCCAGTAGTATAGGACAGGGATACACTGAAGCTTTCTTT	CASSIGQGYTEAFF
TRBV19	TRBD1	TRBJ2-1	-	TGTGCCAGTAGGGACAGGGACCTCTACAATGAGCAGTTCTTC	CASRDRDLYNEQFF
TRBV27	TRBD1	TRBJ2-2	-	TGTGCCAGCAGTTTTGTTCAGGGGGCCGGGGAGCTGTTTTTT	CASSFVQGAGELFF
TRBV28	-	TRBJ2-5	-	TGTGCCAGCAGTTTAAGGGACAACCAAGAGACCCAGTACTTC	CASSLRDNQETQYF
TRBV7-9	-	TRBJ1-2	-	TGTGCCAGCAGCTCAGGTGGTGCCTATGGCTACACCTTC	CASSSGGAYGYTF
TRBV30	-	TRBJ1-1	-	TGTGCCTGGAGGGCCGGGGGTGACACTGAAGCTTTCTTT	CAWRAGGDTEAFF
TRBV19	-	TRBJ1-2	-	TGTGCCAGTAGGCGTGGGCCATATCTGTCGATTGGCTACACCTTC	CASRRGPYLSIGYTF
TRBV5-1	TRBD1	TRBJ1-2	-	TGCGCCAGCAGCTGGACAGGGGCGGTCTATGGCTACACCTTC	CASSWTGAVYGYTF
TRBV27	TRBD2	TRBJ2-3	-	TGTGCCAGCAGTTCGGGCGGGGGGCCCTGGGATACGCAGTATTTT	CASSSGGGPWDTQYF
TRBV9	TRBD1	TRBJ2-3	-	TGTGCCAGCAGCCCAGGGGGAGACACAGATACGCAGTATTTT	CASSPGGDTDTQYF
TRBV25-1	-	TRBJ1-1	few	TGTGCCAGCAGTGCGGGGGAGTCTTTCTTT	CASSAGESFF
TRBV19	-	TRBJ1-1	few	TGTGCCAGTAGTAGCGGTGAAGCTTTCTTT	CASSSGEAFF
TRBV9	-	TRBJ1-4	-	TGTGCCAGCAGCGTGGGGACTACGGGTCAAAAACTGTTTTTT	CASSVGTTGQKLFF
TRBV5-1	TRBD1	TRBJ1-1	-	TGCGCCAGCAGCTTAACCATGGGACAGGGGGCCCGGAACACTGAAGCTTTCTTT	CASSLTMGQGARNTEAFF
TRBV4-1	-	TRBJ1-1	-	TGCGCCAGCAGCCAAGATGGCGGGCATGAGAACACTGAAGCTTTCTTT	CASSQDGGHENTEAFF
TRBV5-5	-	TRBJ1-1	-	TGTGCCAGCAGCTTCCGGGTACATGGGTACACTGAAGCTTTCTTT	CASSFRVHGYTEAFF
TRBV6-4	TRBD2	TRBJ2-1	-	TGTGCCAGCAGTCCACTAGCGGGGGAAAACAATGAGCAGTTCTTC	CASSPLAGENNEQFF
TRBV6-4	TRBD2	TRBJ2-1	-	TGTGCCAGTCTATCCTCGGCTAGCGGGGGGGCCTACAATGAGCAGTTCTTC	CASLSSASGGAYNEQFF